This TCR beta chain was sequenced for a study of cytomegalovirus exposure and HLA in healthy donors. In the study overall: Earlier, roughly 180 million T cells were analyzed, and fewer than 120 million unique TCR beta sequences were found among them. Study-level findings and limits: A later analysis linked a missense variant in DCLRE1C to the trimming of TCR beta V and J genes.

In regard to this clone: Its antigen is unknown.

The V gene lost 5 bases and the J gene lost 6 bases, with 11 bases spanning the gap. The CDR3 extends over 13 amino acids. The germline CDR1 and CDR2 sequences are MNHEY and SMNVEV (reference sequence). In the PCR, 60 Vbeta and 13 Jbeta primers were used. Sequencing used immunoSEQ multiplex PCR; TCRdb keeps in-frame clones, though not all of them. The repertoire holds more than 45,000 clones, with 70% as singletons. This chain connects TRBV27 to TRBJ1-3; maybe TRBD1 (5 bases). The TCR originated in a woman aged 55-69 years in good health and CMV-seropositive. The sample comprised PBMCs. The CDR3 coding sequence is TGTGCCAGCAGTCCCGGGGGGATAAACACCATATATTTT. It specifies CASSPGGINTIYF.